Below are 29 T cell receptor beta chains sequenced from a single sample in a study of CD8+ T cells in alopecia areata. Reverse transcribed after extraction, RNA yielded cDNA as the sequencing template. Produced via immunoSEQ multiplex PCR; TCRdb's table is partial and in-frame only. The sample lists 95,000 to 120,000 clones, 50% to 65% occurring once. Regarding treatment: oral pan-JAK inhibitor, 5-10 mg twice daily. The sequences come from CD4+ T cells sorted from blood, collected at week 24, from a patient treated with tofacitinib. The receptors were gathered from a human donor with alopecia areata.

The V gene is TRBV4-1, the J gene TRBJ2-7; D is possibly TRBD1 (5 bases). V lost 5 bases to trimming and J lost 4 bases, with 18 bases between them. Per the germline V gene, CDR1 is MGHRA and CDR2 is YSYEKL. The CDR3 is made up of 15 amino acids. The CDR3 nucleotides are TGCGCCAGCAGCTCCACCCCAGGGATCAGTTACGAGCAGTACTTC. Protein: CASSSTPGISYEQYF.

The chain joins TRBV5-1 to TRBJ2-1; TRBD1 agrees at 8 bases. V was pared by 0 bases and J by 5 bases, with 4 bases of the junction left unmatched. This CDR3 spans 15 amino acids. In germline, CDR1 is SGHRS, CDR2 YFSETQ. CDR3 protein: CASSLEGQENNEQFF. As DNA, the CDR3 is TGCGCCAGCAGCTTGGAGGGACAGGAAAACAATGAGCAGTTCTTC.

This clone occurred a few times. The chain has TRBV7-9 and TRBJ1-5; 8 bases are a match to TRBD1. This CDR3 has 16 amino acids. V dropped 4 bases and J dropped 5; count of bases not matched to a gene: 10. Germline CDR1 reads SEHNR; CDR2 reads FQNEAQ (reference sequence). CDR3 sequence: CASSSGQGGIDQPQHF. DNA of the CDR3: TGTGCCAGCAGCTCTGGACAGGGAGGTATAGATCAGCCCCAGCATTTT. Supplemented by reference TRBV7-9 and TRBJ1-5, the full variable domain reads DTGVSQNPRHKITKRGQNVTFRCDPISEHNRLYWYRQTLGQGPEFLTYFQNEAQLEKSRLLSDRFSAERPKGSFSTLEIQRTEQGDSAMYLCASSSGQGGIDQPQHFGDGTRLSIL.

In this sample, this clone turned up a few times. The V and J genes are TRBV19 and TRBJ2-1; D may match TRBD1 or TRBD2 (6 bases each). Germline V gene data show CDR1 as LNHDA and CDR2 as SQIVND (reference sequence). This CDR3 is 15 amino acids long. V lost 6 bases and J lost 9, with 21 bases in between. DNA of the CDR3: TGTGCCAGTAGAGGTGGGGGGCCCAAAATGAGTGAGCAGTTCTTC. Protein sequence: CASRGGGPKMSEQFF.

Comments on this clone: This sample also contains other DNA sequences that code for the same CDR3. The chain joins TRBV5-1 to TRBJ2-3; 12 bases align to TRBD2. Per the germline V gene, CDR1 is SGHRS and CDR2 is YFSETQ. V dropped 3 bases and J dropped 6; count of bases not matched to a gene: 2. This CDR3 is 14 amino acids long. Written as DNA, the CDR3 is TGCGCCAGCAGCTCGACTAGCGGGGGTGATACGCAGTATTTT. Amino acids: CASSSTSGGDTQYF.

The CDR3 sequence is CSVDGQGARTGGYTF. The CDR3 region has the DNA TGCAGCGTCGACGGACAGGGGGCGAGAACGGGCGGCTACACCTTC. The V and J genes are TRBV29-1 and TRBJ1-2, with TRBD1 matching over 11 bases. CDR3 length: 15 amino acids. Trimming at V came to 6 bases and at J to 8 bases, leaving 14 bases not matched to a gene. Germline assignment: CDR1 SQVTM and CDR2 ANQGSEA.

This chain's CDR3 is CASRYSIDTEAFF. The CDR3, as DNA: TGTGCCAGCAGGTACAGCATAGACACTGAAGCTTTCTTT. The rearrangement uses TRBV5-4 and TRBJ1-1, with D uncertain. The CDR3 covers 13 residues. The germline V and J ends were trimmed by 5 bases and 3 bases, with 11 bases remaining between them. In germline, CDR1 is SGHNT, CDR2 YYREEE (reference sequence). Filled out from reference TRBV5-4 and TRBJ1-1, the complete variable domain reads ETGVTQSPTHLIKTRGQQVTLRCSSQSGHNTVSWYQQALGQGPQFIFQYYREEENGRGNFPPRFSGLQFPNYSSELNVNALELDDSALYLCASRYSIDTEAFFGQGTRLTVV.

The V call is TRBV5-1, the J call TRBJ2-3; unclear D gene. Per the germline V gene, CDR1 is SGHRS and CDR2 is YFSETQ. V lost 5 bases, J lost 0 bases, and 7 bases lay in between. CDR3 length: 13 amino acids. DNA for the CDR3: TGCGCCAGCAGTGGGGTGAGCACAGATACGCAGTATTTT. Protein sequence: CASSGVSTDTQYF.

The CDR3, as DNA: TGTGCCAGCAGTGAAGCTAGGACTCCCCAGGATACGCAGTATTTT. It is translated as CASSEARTPQDTQYF. The chain uses TRBV2 and TRBJ2-3; perhaps TRBD2 as D (5 bases). The CDR3 is 15 amino acids. Germline V lookup: CDR1 SNHLY, CDR2 FYNNEI. The V gene lost 0 bases and the J gene lost 6 bases, with 13 bases spanning the gap.

This clone appeared a few times. The chain uses TRBV2 and TRBJ2-7; a possible D gene is TRBD1 (6 bases). Germline lookup yields CDR1 SNHLY and CDR2 FYNNEI. The V end lost 8 bases, the J end lost 3 bases, and 11 bases lay between the germline ends. This CDR3 has 12 residues. CDR3 region: CASRTVYYEQYF. In DNA form, the CDR3 reads TGTGCCAGCCGGACAGTCTACTACGAGCAGTACTTC.

The V call is TRBV5-4, the J call TRBJ2-5; 11 nucleotides align to TRBD2. Germline V CDR1 and CDR2: SGHNT, YYREEE (reference sequence). The CDR3 extends over 15 amino acids. J gave up 2 bases and V 4 bases, and 4 bases lay outside the gene matches. CDR3 residues: CASSKIAGGQETQYF. The CDR3 DNA follows: TGTGCCAGCAGCAAAATAGCGGGGGGGCAAGAGACCCAGTACTTC.

The chain joins TRBV15 to TRBJ2-3; possibly TRBD1 for D (5 bases). The CDR3 contains 15 residues. CDR1 and CDR2 (germline): LNHNV, YYDKDF (reference sequence). V lost 1 base, J lost 3 bases, and 11 bases lay in between. CDR3 in DNA: TGTGCCACCAGCAGAGTAGGGGTCTTGACAGATACGCAGTATTTT. It encodes CATSRVGVLTDTQYF.

The chain joins TRBV29-1 to TRBJ2-5, with 7 bases matching TRBD2. With 4 bases clipped from V and 1 base from J, the junction kept 6 bases outside the gene matches. The CDR3 length is 14 residues. Per the germline V gene, CDR1 is SQVTM and CDR2 is ANQGSEA. The CDR3 spells CSVAPGGIQETQYF. CDR3 DNA: TGCAGCGTTGCTCCCGGGGGGATCCAAGAGACCCAGTACTTC.

This rearrangement joins TRBV4-2 to TRBJ2-5; TRBD2 matches at 9 bases. The better agreement between TRBJ2-7 and the DNA end casts doubt on the J call. The CDR3 sequence is 12 residues long. Germline V gene lookup returns CDR1 LGHNA and CDR2 YNFKEQ. CDR3 bases: TGTGCCAGTTCTAGCGGGGTGTACGAGCAGTACTTC. Its translation: CASSSGVYEQYF.

The V and J genes are TRBV11-2 and TRBJ1-1; D is perhaps TRBD1 (6 bases). Between the trimmed V and J ends, which lost 5 bases and 10 bases, there was a span of 17 bases. CDR3 length equals 13 residues. Germline V gene lookup returns CDR1 SGHAT and CDR2 FQNNGV. The CDR3 DNA sequence: TGTGCCAGCAGCACCCGACAGGACGTAGGAGCTTTCTTT. This translates into CASSTRQDVGAFF.

The genes are TRBV7-9 and TRBJ2-5, with 11 positions matching TRBD2. Trimming cost V 5 bases and J 4 bases; bases outside gene matches: 9. Germline loops: CDR1 SEHNR, CDR2 FQNEAQ (reference sequence). This CDR3 is 16 amino acids long. The CDR3 loop is CASSTGLAEGRETQYF. As DNA, the CDR3 is TGTGCCAGCAGCACGGGACTAGCGGAGGGGAGAGAGACCCAGTACTTC.

The chain carries TRBV4-1 and TRBJ1-6; TRBD1 aligns across 9 bases. This CDR3 comprises 16 residues. The trim removed 0 bases at V and 11 bases at J, leaving 8 bases unmatched. From germline, CDR1 is MGHRA and CDR2 YSYEKL. CDR3 bases: TGCGCCAGCAGCCAAGAAAAAGGACAGGGGAGCGCACCCCTCCACTTT. This translates into CASSQEKGQGSAPLHF.

Comment on this clone: Other DNA sequences in the sample encode the same CDR3. The chain is built from TRBV7-2 and TRBJ2-1; D not resolved. Deletions cut 5 bases from V and 3 bases from J, with 8 bases between. In germline, CDR1 is SGHTA, CDR2 FQGNSA. This CDR3 has 13 amino acids. CDR3 region: CASSPGSYNEQFF. The CDR3 DNA follows: TGTGCCAGCAGCCCCGGAAGCTACAATGAGCAGTTCTTC.

CDR3 residues: CSVGSQGGGYTF. CDR3 nucleotides: TGCAGCGTTGGATCCCAGGGGGGAGGCTACACCTTC. The gene calls are TRBV29-1 and TRBJ1-2; 7 bases are a match to TRBD1. V lost 4 bases to trimming and J lost 8 bases; unmatched junction nucleotides: 7. CDR1 is SQVTM, CDR2 ANQGSEA, per germline. The CDR3 loop spans 12 amino acids.

The chain links TRBV2 to TRBJ2-1, with TRBD1 as a possible D gene (5 bases). The germline V and J ends were trimmed by 4 bases and 6 bases, with 10 bases remaining between them. Germline CDR1 and CDR2: SNHLY and FYNNEI. This CDR3 region has 13 residues. The CDR3 spells CASSVVGPNEQFF. The CDR3 DNA is TGTGCCAGCAGTGTGGTGGGGCCCAATGAGCAGTTCTTC.

The chain couples TRBV2 to TRBJ2-2; 9 nucleotides align to TRBD1. With V trimmed by 5 bases and J by 3 bases, 1 base remained unmatched. The CDR3 has 14 amino acids. Germline loops: CDR1 SNHLY, CDR2 FYNNEI. In DNA form, the CDR3 reads TGTGCCAGCAGTTGGACAGGGGACACCGGGGAGCTGTTTTTT. Encoded protein: CASSWTGDTGELFF. Variable domain in full (rest from reference TRBV2 and TRBJ2-2): EPEVTQTPSHQVTQMGQEVILRCVPISNHLYFYWYRQILGQKVEFLVSFYNNEISEKSEIFDDQFSVERPDGSNFTLKIRSTKLEDSAMYFCASSWTGDTGELFFGEGSRLTVL.

The chain couples TRBV7-9 to TRBJ2-5, with 8 bases identical to TRBD2. CDR3 length: 12 amino acids. V was pared by 5 bases and J by 10 bases, with 6 bases of the junction left unmatched. Germline CDR1 and CDR2: SEHNR and FQNEAQ (reference sequence). Written as DNA, the CDR3 is TGTGCCAGCAGCACTAGCGGCGGGGGCCAGTACTTC. Its translation is CASSTSGGGQYF.

CDR3: CAWSAGTSNEQFF. CDR3 in DNA: TGTGCCTGGAGTGCGGGGACTAGCAATGAGCAGTTCTTC. The chain combines TRBV30 with TRBJ2-1; 8 bases line up with TRBD2. The CDR3 is made up of 13 amino acids. Trimming at V came to 1 base and at J to 6 bases, leaving 2 bases not matched to a gene. The germline gives CDR1 GTSNPN, CDR2 SVGIG (reference sequence).

The chain combines TRBV7-2 with TRBJ2-1; D remains unclear. This CDR3 region has 13 residues. Germline V gene lookup returns CDR1 SGHTA and CDR2 FQGNSA. Trimming left V 5 bases short and J 10 bases short, with 15 bases between. The CDR3 region has the DNA TGTGCCAGCAGCCTCCGGATGGTCGGGGAGCAGTTCTTC. Its protein product is CASSLRMVGEQFF.

The rearrangement uses TRBV5-6 and TRBJ2-2; D perhaps matches TRBD2 (6 bases). CDR3 length: 16 residues. Germline loops: CDR1 SGHDT, CDR2 YYEEEE. Trimming removed 0 bases at V and 5 bases at J, with 14 bases between. CDR3 coding DNA: TGTGCCAGCAGCTTGGGCCCTGGCGGGGCAACCGGGGAGCTGTTTTTT. Its translation is CASSLGPGGATGELFF.

This rearrangement joins TRBV29-1 to TRBJ2-7, with 8 bases fitting TRBD1. CDR3 length: 13 residues. From germline, CDR1 is SQVTM and CDR2 ANQGSEA. Trimming cost V 3 bases and J 6 bases; bases outside gene matches: 7. CDR3 in DNA: TGCAGCGTTGAGCGGGACAGGTCTACCGAGCAGTACTTC. Protein: CSVERDRSTEQYF.

The rearrangement uses TRBV20-1 and TRBJ2-5; D remains unclear. The CDR3 is 11 amino acids. Per germline, CDR1 DFQATT and CDR2 SNEGSKA (reference sequence). V was pared by 6 bases and J by 5 bases, with 10 bases between. The CDR3 is CSATTGETQYF. CDR3 sequence (DNA): TGCAGTGCCACGACTGGCGAGACCCAGTACTTC.

In this sample, this clone turned up a few times. This rearrangement joins TRBV12-5 to TRBJ2-3; D call uncertain. Germline CDR1 and CDR2: LGHNT and FRNRAP. The CDR3 is made up of 11 amino acids. Trimming shortened V by 1 base and J by 4 bases, and 0 bases separated the two germline ends. CDR3 nucleotide sequence: TGTGCTAGTGGTTTGGCAGATACGCAGTATTTT. Encoded protein: CASGLADTQYF.

The chain is built from TRBV7-2 and TRBJ2-7, with a possible D match to TRBD1 (5 bases). Trimming removed 1 base at V and 6 bases at J, with 16 bases between. Germline V gene lookup returns CDR1 SGHTA and CDR2 FQGNSA. The CDR3 has 15 amino acids. The CDR3 nucleotides are TGTGCCAGCAGCTTAGATCAGGGTGCTTGGGGCGAGCAGTACTTC. Amino acids: CASSLDQGAWGEQYF.